A single T cell receptor (beta chain) is shown here with its context. These data are taken from a study of early T cells in non-severe SARS-CoV-2 infection. Study details: Chains stayed unpaired after sequencing of bulk RNA from unsorted whole blood.

Unique molecular identifiers were affixed to single, distinct cDNA molecules. TCRdb recomputed calls from the 5' RACE reads with MiXCR, one row per CDR3 protein. The repertoire holds over 95,000 distinct CDR3 sequences, roughly 17% seen once, with roughly 1.3% in the top ten. Sequenced: whole blood. The TCR was taken from an adult who was a healthcare worker with PCR-confirmed SARS-CoV-2 infection or an uninfected control (not recorded which).

The CDR3 coding sequence is TGTGCCAGCAGTTACGTCCCAGGGTTCACCTACGAGCAGTACTTC. Its translation is CASSYVPGFTYEQYF. The chain recombines TRBV6-2 or TRBV6-3 with TRBJ2-7; the D gene is possibly TRBD1 (5 bases). Deletions cut 2 bases from V and 2 bases from J, with 13 bases between. This CDR3 spans 15 amino acids. From germline, CDR1 is MNHEY and CDR2 SVGEGT.